A selection of T cell receptor beta chains follows, all from one sample in a study of blood T cell repertoires in COVID-19. Here immunoSEQ multiplex PCR was the method, and the copy in TCRdb shows in-frame clones only, minus some. The table lists about 100,000 clones, about 90% of them singletons, with approximately 5.3% in the top ten. The material sequenced was peripheral blood. The receptors here all came from a human donor in a cohort sampled during active COVID-19. CDR3s leave out the opening cysteine and the closing phenylalanine or tryptophan. Fields, in order: J gene, clone size, V gene, CDR3 protein. Clone size is shown for a subset of rows, as once, few, many or a class of expanded clone.

TRBJ1-4	-	TRBV10-1	ASSESGAGEKLF
TRBJ2-1	-	TRBV2	ASISSSGSLGNEQF
TRBJ2-2	-	TRBV6-5	ASGRLENTGELF
TRBJ1-2	-	TRBV6-6	ASSRREGYT
TRBJ2-5	-	TRBV28	ASSLLGQGQETQY
TRBJ1-2	few	TRBV5-1	ASSRGSRKEGYT
TRBJ2-1	-	TRBV10-2	ASRSGLAGGRSFGEQF
TRBJ2-7	-	TRBV4-2	ASSQELTEVYEQY
TRBJ2-5	-	TRBV7-7	ASSVNSGRVQETQY
TRBJ1-2	-	TRBV28	ASSFDSNYGYT
TRBJ1-1	-	TRBV6-5	ASSPPGGRAF
TRBJ2-7	-	TRBV7-6	ASGLSQGREQY
TRBJ2-7	-	TRBV14	ASSPTTGTVYTFSYEQY
TRBJ2-5	-	TRBV21-1	AGGTSGRVWQETQY
TRBJ1-2	few	TRBV3-1/TRBV3-2	ASSQGRTNYGYT
TRBJ2-3	-	TRBV24-1	ATSTQGQGNTQY
TRBJ1-1	-	TRBV6-5	AGARGQGNTEAF
TRBJ2-2	-	TRBV6-2/TRBV6-3	ASRYAGKDTGELF
TRBJ1-1	once	TRBV4-2	ASSQESQDTEAF
TRBJ2-7	once	TRBV7-9	ASSTTASYYEQY
TRBJ2-7	-	TRBV5-1	ASSLQGSGEQY
TRBJ1-1	-	TRBV11-2	ASSLRRTGIQNTEAF
TRBJ2-7	-	TRBV27	ASSLSQGVNEQY
TRBJ2-3	-	TRBV24-1	ATSDPAGGSSTDTQY
TRBJ1-2	-	TRBV19	ARSIKRATLTNYGYT
TRBJ2-7	-	TRBV27	ASRTSGSSYEQY
TRBJ2-2	-	TRBV3-1/TRBV3-2	ASSPRWTGGTGELF
TRBJ2-3	-	TRBV24-1	ATSHPTASTDTQY
TRBJ2-1	-	TRBV19	ASSRGVPGPDFRKNEQF
TRBJ2-7	-	TRBV15	ATSRDPYRDRGGEQY
TRBJ1-6	-	TRBV4-2	ASSQDQRGSPLH
TRBJ1-5	-	TRBV18	ASSPQGNQPQH
TRBJ2-2	-	TRBV9	ASSAGQGTGELF
TRBJ1-2	-	TRBV20-1	SARNWTA
TRBJ2-2	-	TRBV7-9	ASSPTAGTARELF
TRBJ2-1	-	TRBV24-1	ATSESSGRLNEQF
TRBJ2-7	-	TRBV28	ASSLGLRYEQY
TRBJ1-2	once	TRBV7-9	ASSLGTSYGYT
TRBJ2-7	-	TRBV28	ASSFRGQGANEQY
TRBJ2-7	-	TRBV27	ASSPGRAQGRYEQY
TRBJ1-2	-	TRBV5-5	ASSLAAANYGYT
TRBJ1-4	-	TRBV28	ASSKTGSRL
TRBJ2-1	-	TRBV6-2/TRBV6-3	ASSYSGLRLYEQF
TRBJ2-5	-	TRBV6-4	ASRPEEASGHQEETQY
TRBJ2-7	once	TRBV6-5	ATEYNYEQY
TRBJ1-1	once	TRBV7-2	ASSLALSPGTEAF
TRBJ2-3	-	TRBV10-3	AISDVQSSDTQY
TRBJ1-2	-	TRBV24-1	ATSDSGYGYT
TRBJ1-2	-	TRBV5-3	ARITGDHGYT
TRBJ2-1	-	TRBV7-6	ASSFIGNEQF
TRBJ2-7	-	TRBV2	ASSGQGISYEQY
TRBJ2-4	-	TRBV9	ASSLTSGEAKNIQY